The clone carrying this TCR beta chain counts as medium-sized. The antigen remains unidentified. The CDR3 totals 21 residues. V lost 3 bases, J lost 0 bases, and 16 bases stayed unmatched. Every TCR cDNA molecule carried a tag that served as a unique molecular identifier. TCRdb independently ran MiXCR on the 5' RACE reads; one entry per CDR3 protein. Of about 5,100 distinct CDR3 sequences listed, around 26% are singletons. This record belongs to a study of spatial heterogeneity in lung cancer. Across the study: The study consistently detected more beta-chain than alpha-chain sequences.

Described time point: sample taken at primary tumor resection. Frozen PBMC, nontumor lung or tumor provided whole RNA, which was sequenced unsorted. Samples were donated by 72 untreated early-stage non-small cell lung cancer patients. The study's findings and limits: Ubiquitous expanded tumor TCRs surfaced in blood more at resection than they did at follow-up.

Material: PBMCs, obtained at surgery. This receptor was obtained from a male donor with early-stage non-small cell lung cancer. The genes are TRBV12-3 or TRBV12-4 and TRBJ2-4, with TRBD2 matching 11 bases. CDR3: CASSLNPRLAGFGEAKNIQYF. The CDR3 DNA reads as TGTGCCAGCAGTTTGAACCCCCGACTAGCGGGGTTCGGGGAAGCCAAAAACATTCAGTACTTC.